This passage covers 32 T cell receptor beta chains from one sample sequenced in a study of blood T cell repertoires in COVID-19. TCRdb keeps only in-frame clones here, not all; method: immunoSEQ multiplex PCR. The sample holds about 270,000 clones, approximately 85% seen once. The sequenced sample was PBMCs or T cells enriched from blood (not recorded which). All receptors come from a woman aged 25 to 39 who had recovered from COVID-19.

This clone was seen a few times. The chain carries TRBV12-3 or TRBV12-4 and TRBJ1-3; D not resolved. The CDR3 contains 13 residues. V shed 3 bases and J shed 4 bases, with 7 bases lying between them. The DNA of the CDR3 is TGTGCCAGCAGTTTTCAATCAGGAAACACCATATATTTT. This codes for CASSFQSGNTIYF.

The gene calls are TRBV4-3 and TRBJ1-2; 8 bases are shared with TRBD1. This CDR3 contains 13 residues. After removal of 4 bases from V and 4 bases from J, the junction contained 2 bases not matched to a gene. Germline assignment: CDR1 LGHNA and CDR2 YSLEER. The chain's CDR3 is CASSRTGTYGYTF. CDR3 sequence (DNA): TGCGCCAGCAGCCGGACAGGGACCTATGGCTACACCTTC.

The rearrangement uses TRBV2 and TRBJ2-7; D is ambiguous. The CDR3 covers 14 residues. The germline V gene encodes CDR1 SNHLY and CDR2 FYNNEI. Trimming removed 3 bases at V and 3 bases at J, with 12 bases between. CDR3 in DNA: TGTGCCAGCAGTGATCCAGGCTTACTCTACGAGCAGTACTTC. This translates into CASSDPGLLYEQYF.

This chain connects TRBV2 to TRBJ2-1; the match to TRBD1 covers 9 bases. CDR3 length equals 19 residues. Looked up from germline, CDR1 is SNHLY and CDR2 is FYNNEI. Losses at the gene ends were 6 bases for V and 0 bases for J; bases not matched to a gene: 15. CDR3 sequence (DNA): TGTGCCAGCAGCCTCACAGGGGGCGCAGGCCTGAGCTCCTACAATGAGCAGTTCTTC. Translated: CASSLTGGAGLSSYNEQFF.

The rearrangement joins TRBV2 to TRBJ1-2; 9 nucleotides align to TRBD1. Per germline, CDR1 SNHLY and CDR2 FYNNEI. The CDR3 loop spans 15 amino acids. Trimming removed 4 bases from V and 4 bases from J; junction bases left unmatched: 7. The DNA of the CDR3 is TGTGCCAGCAGTGCTACCGGGACAGGGCTCTATGGCTACACCTTC. This encodes CASSATGTGLYGYTF.

CDR3 sequence reads: CASSQGQGAQPQHF. CDR3 DNA: TGTGCCAGCAGCCAAGGACAGGGCGCTCAGCCCCAGCATTTT. The chain employs TRBV3-1 (or the pseudogene TRBV3-2) and TRBJ1-5, with 7 bases that match TRBD1. Germline V gives CDR1 LGHDT, CDR2 YNNKEL (reference sequence). V was pared by 1 base and J by 6 bases, with 3 bases of the junction left unmatched. The CDR3 consists of 14 residues.

The chain is built from TRBV6-5 and TRBJ1-2; D is ambiguous. The germline V gene has CDR1 MNHEY and CDR2 SVGAGI. V gave up 5 bases and J gave up 0 bases, with 7 bases separating them. This CDR3 spans 13 amino acids. CDR3 residues: CASSRRPNYGYTF. The CDR3, as DNA: TGTGCCAGCAGTCGGAGGCCTAACTATGGCTACACCTTC.

The chain uses TRBV21-1 and TRBJ2-1; the D segment call TRBD2 is taken from the table without a DNA check. TRBV21-1 is given as a pseudogene. The CDR3 runs 22 residues. The CDR3 spells CASSITGANTSGSEGCGTEQFF. CDR3 bases: TGTGCCAGCAGCATTACAGGGGCCAACACTAGCGGGAGTGAGGGCTGCGGGACTGAGCAGTTCTTC.

The rearrangement uses TRBV7-8 and TRBJ2-7, with D maybe TRBD2 (5 bases). Looked up from germline, CDR1 is SGHVS and CDR2 is FQNEAQ. The CDR3 runs to 12 residues. Deletions cut 5 bases from V and 7 bases from J, with 12 bases between. The CDR3 DNA sequence: TGTGCCAGCAGCCATGCAACTAGTGAGCAGTACTTC. Translated: CASSHATSEQYF.

The J gene is TRBJ2-1, the V gene TRBV28; a weak D match, TRBD2 (6 bases). Germline V CDR1 and CDR2: MDHEN, SYDVKM. CDR3 length equals 15 residues. Trimming pared 6 bases from V and 7 bases from J, leaving 19 bases between. The CDR3 here is CASRSLEGLGNEQFF. CDR3 DNA: TGTGCCAGCAGATCCCTGGAGGGCCTTGGGAATGAGCAGTTCTTC.

The chain recombines TRBV14 with TRBJ2-7, with D tentatively TRBD2 (5 bases). CDR1 is SGHDN and CDR2 is FVKESK in the germline V gene. Trimming removed 1 base at V and 1 base at J, with 14 bases between. This CDR3 has 16 amino acids. The CDR3 spells CASSQATERRSYEQYF. The DNA for the CDR3 is TGTGCCAGCAGCCAAGCGACCGAGCGGAGGTCCTACGAGCAGTACTTC. Supplemented by reference TRBV14 and TRBJ2-7, the full variable domain reads EAGVTQFPSHSVIEKGQTVTLRCDPISGHDNLYWYRRVMGKEIKFLLHFVKESKQDESGMPNNRFLAERTGGTYSTLKVQPAELEDSGVYFCASSQATERRSYEQYFGPGTRLTVT.

The chain joins TRBV24-1 to TRBJ1-5; D is unclear. The germline V gene has CDR1 KGHDR and CDR2 SFDVKD. Trimming removed 12 bases from V and 1 base from J, with 12 bases in between. The CDR3 covers 13 residues. Written as DNA, the CDR3 is TGTGCCCCCACCCTCGGGAGCAATCAGCCCCAGCATTTT. The encoded protein is CAPTLGSNQPQHF.

This chain joins TRBV11-3 and TRBJ2-1; 9 bases are a match to TRBD2. The CDR3 contains 16 residues. Germline assignment: CDR1 SGHNT and CDR2 YENEEA. V lost 1 base and J lost 6; bases outside the gene matches: 7. For the CDR3, the DNA is TGTGCCAGCAGCTTAGGTCGCATAGCGGGAGCCAATGAGCAGTTCTTC. Translating gives CASSLGRIAGANEQFF. The whole variable domain, remainder taken from reference TRBV11-3 and TRBJ2-1, is EAGVVQSPRYKIIEKKQPVAFWCNPISGHNTLYWYLQNLGQGPELLIRYENEEAVDDSQLPKDRFSAERLKGVDSTLKIQPAELGDSAVYLCASSLGRIAGANEQFFGPGTRLTVL.

This chain uses TRBV18 with TRBJ2-7, with D possibly matching TRBD2 (6 bases). The CDR3 length is 13 residues. Looked up from germline, CDR1 is KGHSH and CDR2 is LQKENI. Trimming took 2 bases from V and 4 from J, leaving 9 bases between them. Here the CDR3 reads CASSPGRIYEQYF. For the CDR3, the DNA is TGTGCCAGCTCACCAGGGAGGATATACGAGCAGTACTTC.

The chain recombines TRBV24-1 with TRBJ1-5; D remains unclear. The V gene's germline CDR1 is KGHDR and CDR2 SFDVKD. The CDR3 sequence is 14 residues long. Trimming took 4 bases from V and 5 from J, leaving 11 bases between them. CDR3 region: CATSEPPLDQPQHF. CDR3 DNA sequence: TGTGCCACCAGTGAACCCCCCCTAGATCAGCCCCAGCATTTT.

This chain links TRBV5-1 with TRBJ2-5; 9 bases are shared with TRBD2. V shed 1 base, J shed 1 base, and the junction held 2 bases outside the gene matches. CDR1 and CDR2 (germline): SGHRS, YFSETQ. CDR3 length: 15 residues. The CDR3 DNA is TGCGCCAGCAGCTTGCGTAGCGGGGGCCAAGAGACCCAGTACTTC. Protein product: CASSLRSGGQETQYF.

V is TRBV4-1 and J is TRBJ1-5; D may be TRBD1 (6 bases). The CDR3 sequence is 16 residues long. Germline lookup yields CDR1 MGHRA and CDR2 YSYEKL. V lost 4 bases and J 2 bases, leaving 15 bases between the germline ends. Here the CDR3 DNA reads TGCGCCAGCAGCCCCCCCACAGGGTCGCGCAATCAGCCCCAGCATTTT. Protein product: CASSPPTGSRNQPQHF.

This chain links TRBV28 with TRBJ1-1; 9 bases are a match to TRBD1. The length of the CDR3 is 15 residues. The ends lost 6 bases at V and 5 bases at J; junction bases unmatched: 10. The germline V gene has CDR1 MDHEN and CDR2 SYDVKM. CDR3 amino acids: CASSLPDRGETEAFF. DNA for the CDR3: TGTGCCAGCAGCCTTCCCGACAGGGGGGAGACTGAAGCTTTCTTT.

The chain couples TRBV30 to TRBJ1-2; possible D gene TRBD1, 6 bases. The germline gives CDR1 GTSNPN, CDR2 SVGIG (reference sequence). The CDR3 covers 12 residues. The CDR3 reads CASSGAPYGYTF. DNA of the CDR3: TGTGCATCCTCAGGGGCTCCTTATGGCTACACCTTC.

V is TRBV11-3 and J is TRBJ2-3, with 10 bases identical to TRBD1. The CDR3 length is 16 residues. Germline assignment: CDR1 SGHNT and CDR2 YENEEA. V was clipped by 5 bases and J by 0 bases; unmatched bases: 5. The CDR3: CASSRGQGPSTDTQYF. DNA of the CDR3: TGTGCCAGCAGCAGGGGACAGGGGCCTAGCACAGATACGCAGTATTTT.

The count of this clone is one. This chain joins TRBV15 and TRBJ2-4, with 11 bases aligning to TRBD2. CDR3 size: 18 residues. Unmatched junction bases numbered 4, after V lost 0 bases and J lost 0 bases. Germline loops: CDR1 LNHNV, CDR2 YYDKDF (reference sequence). CDR3 nucleotide sequence: TGTGCCACCAGCAGAGAGTCTAGCGGGGGGATAGCCAAAAACATTCAGTACTTC. Protein sequence: CATSRESSGGIAKNIQYF.

The rearrangement links TRBV18 to TRBJ1-2; TRBD1 matches 7 bases. This CDR3 contains 20 residues. The V and J ends lost 3 bases and 1 base, in that order; junction bases with no gene match: 20. Looked up from germline, CDR1 is KGHSH and CDR2 is LQKENI. The CDR3 DNA reads as TGTGCCAGCTCACCGCGAGCGATCCTGGACAGGACGGAGAATAACTATGGCTACACCTTC. This encodes CASSPRAILDRTENNYGYTF.

The rearrangement uses TRBV11-2 and TRBJ1-6, with D perhaps TRBD1 (5 bases). V lost 0 bases to trimming and J lost 9 bases, with 15 bases between them. Per germline, CDR1 SGHAT and CDR2 FQNNGV. The CDR3 spans 16 residues. In DNA form, the CDR3 reads TGTGCCAGCAGCTTAGATCTGGTCAGAAGGGGTTCACCCCTCCACTTT. Translation: CASSLDLVRRGSPLHF.

The chain uses TRBV6-1 and TRBJ1-4; 10 bases are a match to TRBD1. This CDR3 contains 16 residues. Germline CDR1 and CDR2: MNHNS and SASEGT. The trim removed 2 bases at V and 7 bases at J, leaving 7 bases unmatched. CDR3 in DNA: TGTGCCAGCAGTGAATACTTTGGGACAGGGGTTGAAAAACTGTTTTTT. Amino acid sequence: CASSEYFGTGVEKLFF.

This chain joins TRBV14 and TRBJ2-7, with a possible D match to TRBD1 (5 bases). The CDR3 runs 13 residues. Looked up from germline, CDR1 is SGHDN and CDR2 is FVKESK. Trimming took 4 bases from V and 7 from J, leaving 14 bases between them. In DNA, the CDR3 is TGTGCCAGCAGCCCAGGGTGGCGAAGGGAGCAGTACTTC. This translates into CASSPGWRREQYF.

This sequence joins TRBV11-3 and TRBJ2-7, with D perhaps matching TRBD2 (5 bases). Germline-derived CDR1 and CDR2 are SGHNT and YENEEA. This CDR3 comprises 17 residues. Trimming removed 0 bases from V and 7 bases from J, with 22 bases in between. CDR3 DNA: TGTGCCAGCAGCTTAGAGGGCCGGGAACCTGGTAGTATAGAGCAGTACTTC. This sequence encodes CASSLEGREPGSIEQYF.

In its sample, this clone was seen once. J is TRBJ1-4 and V is TRBV19; 10 nucleotides agree with TRBD1. CDR3 size: 16 residues. CDR1 LNHDA and CDR2 SQIVND come from the germline V gene (reference sequence). Trimming took 9 bases from V and 0 from J; bases not matched to a gene: 7. This CDR3 reads CASRQGARSTNEKLFF. The CDR3 bases are TGTGCCAGCAGACAGGGGGCGCGATCAACTAATGAAAAACTGTTTTTT.

V and J are TRBV19 and TRBJ2-5, with D maybe TRBD2 (7 bases). This CDR3 is built from 15 residues. The V end was cut by 3 bases, the J end by 2 bases, with 13 bases between. Germline CDR1 is LNHDA and CDR2 is SQIVND (reference sequence). In DNA, the CDR3 is TGTGCCAGTAGTATCGGGGGGCAATTGCAAGAGACCCAGTACTTC. This translates into CASSIGGQLQETQYF.

This chain connects TRBV5-4 to TRBJ1-1; 7 nucleotides match TRBD1. In germline, CDR1 is SGHNT, CDR2 YYREEE (reference sequence). The CDR3 consists of 12 residues. With V trimmed by 6 bases and J by 7 bases, 6 bases remained unmatched. The CDR3 sequence is CASNNGDSEAFF. In DNA form, the CDR3 reads TGTGCCAGCAACAATGGGGACAGTGAAGCTTTCTTT.

The genes are TRBV29-1 and TRBJ2-7, with 7 bases lining up with TRBD2. This CDR3 has 13 residues. V lost 5 bases to trimming and J lost 3 bases; unmatched junction nucleotides: 7. CDR1 and CDR2 from the germline V gene are SQVTM and ANQGSEA. CDR3 nucleotide sequence: TGCAGCGTTAGAGGGACTAACTACTACGAGCAGTACTTC. Residues: CSVRGTNYYEQYF.

This clone occurred a few times. The chain combines TRBV10-2 with TRBJ2-7, with 8 bases aligning to TRBD2. The CDR3 is 15 residues long. V shed 6 bases, J shed 7 bases, and the junction held 14 bases outside the gene matches. Germline lookup yields CDR1 WSHSY and CDR2 SAAADI. CDR3 residues: CASRDWAGGGEEQYF. The DNA for the CDR3 is TGCGCCAGCAGGGATTGGGCGGGGGGCGGGGAGGAGCAGTACTTC.

This chain connects TRBV27 to TRBJ1-4; unclear D gene. The CDR3 totals 14 residues. The V end was cut by 3 bases, the J end by 4 bases, with 9 bases between. From germline, CDR1 is MNHEY and CDR2 SMNVEV (reference sequence). CDR3 sequence reads: CASSLVGSNEKLFF. The CDR3 bases are TGTGCCAGCAGTTTGGTGGGCAGTAATGAAAAACTGTTTTTT.